This entry lists 8 T cell receptor beta chains sequenced from one sample in a study of T cells in Graves' hyperthyroidism and ophthalmopathy (dated by TCRdb to between 2018 and 2021). Libraries were constructed by multiplex PCR. Instrument used: Illumina HiSeq 2000. TCR beta CDR3 regions were amplified from RNA transcripts. For the first round of RT-PCR on the TCR CDR3, the HTBI primer set was used together with the Qiagen OneStep RT-PCR kit. TCRdb ran its own pipeline on the public reads, namely fastp trimming at Q25 and MiXCR clone calling, and kept in-frame beta chains. One record per CDR3 amino acid sequence lists the most common genes and DNA. In all, the sample holds some 500,000 distinct CDR3 sequences, and approximately 16% of those were seen once. The ten biggest clones cover 25% to 30% of the sample. The sequencing input was blood. These receptors were collected from a woman younger than 45 with Graves' ophthalmopathy.

This clonotype has more than one count but fewer than ten. The V and J genes are TRBV24-1 and TRBJ2-7; 8 bases align to TRBD1. The V gene end was trimmed by 3 bases and the J gene end by 1 base; junction bases not matched to a gene: 4. Germline V gene data show CDR1 as KGHDR and CDR2 as SFDVKD. The CDR3 has 15 residues. Here the CDR3 reads CATSDGQGESYEQYF. In DNA, the CDR3 is TGTGCCACCAGTGATGGACAGGGTGAATCCTACGAGCAGTACTTC.

V gene TRBV30 combines with J gene TRBJ1-6; D gene unclear. This CDR3 spans 13 amino acids. The germline gives CDR1 GTSNPN, CDR2 SVGIG (reference sequence). Trimming removed 6 bases at V and 5 bases at J, with 11 bases between. Here the CDR3 DNA reads TGTGCCTGCTCCCTACCCAATAATTCACCCCTCCACTTT. Its translation is CACSLPNNSPLHF.

The chain links TRBV10-3 to TRBJ1-2; no reliable D call. The CDR3 covers 14 residues. Trimming cost V 2 bases and J 0 bases, with 7 bases left between them. CDR1 ENHRY and CDR2 SYGVKD come from the germline V gene. CDR3 residues: CAISEPTTNYGYTF. The CDR3 DNA follows: TGTGCCATCAGTGAGCCGACGACTAACTATGGCTACACCTTC.

In this sample, this clonotype turned up a few times. One end of the junction is discordant with germline, which a read error may explain. The genes are TRBV20-1 and TRBJ2-7, with D possibly matching TRBD1 (5 bases). The germline gives CDR1 DFQATT, CDR2 SNEGSKA (reference sequence). This CDR3 has 13 amino acids. The CDR3 bases are TGTTCATTGGGGCCAGAGAGCTCCTACGAGCAGTACTTC. Its translation: CSLGPESSYEQYF.

V and J are TRBV7-9 and TRBJ1-5; 9 positions agree with TRBD1. V trimming: 4 bases; J trimming: 4 bases; junction bases outside the gene matches: 11. This CDR3 has 17 amino acids. Germline V lookup: CDR1 SEHNR, CDR2 FQNEAQ (reference sequence). CDR3 in DNA: TGTGCCAGCAGCTCCACCGGGACAGGGTTGGTAAATCAGCCCCAGCATTTT. Its protein is CASSSTGTGLVNQPQHF.

This chain links TRBV27 with TRBJ2-3; the D gene is possibly TRBD1 (6 bases). The CDR3 spans 15 residues. V lost 4 bases, J lost 3 bases, and 14 bases lay in between. Germline CDR1 reads MNHEY; CDR2 reads SMNVEV (reference sequence). The CDR3 protein is CASSSFGTGTDTQYF. CDR3 nucleotide sequence: TGTGCCAGCAGTTCGTTCGGAACAGGGACAGATACGCAGTATTTT.

This clonotype was detected ten times or more. The chain has TRBV11-3 and TRBJ2-5, with 14 bases lining up with TRBD2. Unmatched junction bases numbered 8, after V lost 5 bases and J lost 3 bases. The CDR3 loop spans 17 amino acids. Germline V CDR1 and CDR2: SGHNT, YENEEA. CDR3 protein: CASSEGLAGDGKETQYF. CDR3 bases: TGTGCCAGCAGCGAGGGACTAGCGGGAGACGGAAAAGAGACCCAGTACTTC.

This CDR3 is CASSESGLPYEQYF. CDR3 coding DNA: TGCGCCAGCAGTGAGTCGGGACTACCCTACGAGCAGTACTTC. This chain links TRBV10-1 with TRBJ2-7; 7 positions match TRBD2. The V and J ends lost 0 bases and 2 bases, in that order; junction bases with no gene match: 1. This CDR3 comprises 14 residues. The V gene's germline CDR1 is WNHNN and CDR2 SYGVQD (reference sequence).